These 6 T cell receptor beta chains were sequenced from one sample in a study of CD8+CD57+ T cells in acquired aplastic anemia. Both TCR beta VDJ combination and CDR3 sequence profiling were carried out. Genomic DNA was the template for this profiling. MiXCR, applied by TCRdb to the reads, yields one record per CDR3 protein. The table lists approximately 190,000 distinct CDR3 sequences, 48% of them singletons. CD8+CD57+ cell expansion, shown by flow cytometry, had occurred in the patients selected for sequencing. The sequenced sample consisted of sorted CD4+, CD8+, or CD8+CD57+ T cells (not recorded which) from PBMCs. All receptors come from a human donor with aplastic anemia.

This clonotype appeared a few times. This chain joins TRBV19 and TRBJ2-7; TRBD1 aligns across 8 bases. The end of the DNA fits TRBJ2-5 better, so the J call may be wrong. This CDR3 has 14 amino acids. Germline V gives CDR1 LNHDA, CDR2 SQIVND (reference sequence). CDR3 nucleotides: TGTGCCAGTAGTTTCCAGGGGGCCGGGGAGACCCAGTACTTC. Translation gives CASSFQGAGETQYF.

Comment on this clonotype: A read error may be the cause here, since a much bigger clone is one base away. The rearrangement uses TRBV7-6 and TRBJ2-5, with TRBD1 matching 10 bases. Germline CDR1 reads SGHVS; CDR2 reads FNYEAQ. This CDR3 is built from 16 residues. The CDR3 nucleotides are TGTACCAGCAGCCCCGGCTGGGACAGGGGTCAAGAGACCCAGTACTTC. It encodes CTSSPGWDRGQETQYF.

The table lists this clonotype with many counts. The chain uses TRBV7-2 and TRBJ2-1, with TRBD2 matching 10 bases. The CDR3 covers 16 residues. J lost 5 bases, V lost 5 bases, and 9 bases had no gene match. CDR1 and CDR2 from the germline V gene are SGHTA and FQGNSA. CDR3: CASSARSGRGDNEQFF. The CDR3 region has the DNA TGTGCCAGCAGCGCTCGAAGCGGGAGGGGTGACAATGAGCAGTTCTTC.

This CDR3 is CSAWVGTGGGYTF. CDR3 in DNA: TGCAGTGCTTGGGTAGGGACAGGGGGCGGCTACACCTTC. This chain uses TRBV20-1 with TRBJ1-2, with 12 bases matching TRBD1. The CDR3 is 13 amino acids. The trim removed 5 bases at V and 8 bases at J, leaving 6 bases unmatched. CDR1 and CDR2 (germline): DFQATT, SNEGSKA (reference sequence).

Concerning this clonotype: A clone one base away is much larger, so this may be a read error. This chain uses TRBV3-1 with TRBJ2-7, with D perhaps matching TRBD1 (5 bases). The CDR3 has 16 amino acids. Per the germline V gene, CDR1 is LGHDT and CDR2 is YNNKEL (reference sequence). The CDR3 sequence is CTSSQRGHRLPYEQYF. The CDR3 DNA reads TGTACCAGCAGCCAGCGAGGACACCGCTTACCCTACGAGCAGTACTTC.

The chain is built from TRBV7-3 and TRBJ2-1, with 8 bases matching TRBD1. The CDR3 consists of 16 residues. Germline CDR1 SGHTA, CDR2 FQGTGA. V dropped 9 bases and J dropped 3; count of bases not matched to a gene: 13. CDR3 in DNA: TGTGCCAGTAGGGTCGGACCAGGGGGCTACTACAATGAGCAGTTCTTC. It codes for CASRVGPGGYYNEQFF.